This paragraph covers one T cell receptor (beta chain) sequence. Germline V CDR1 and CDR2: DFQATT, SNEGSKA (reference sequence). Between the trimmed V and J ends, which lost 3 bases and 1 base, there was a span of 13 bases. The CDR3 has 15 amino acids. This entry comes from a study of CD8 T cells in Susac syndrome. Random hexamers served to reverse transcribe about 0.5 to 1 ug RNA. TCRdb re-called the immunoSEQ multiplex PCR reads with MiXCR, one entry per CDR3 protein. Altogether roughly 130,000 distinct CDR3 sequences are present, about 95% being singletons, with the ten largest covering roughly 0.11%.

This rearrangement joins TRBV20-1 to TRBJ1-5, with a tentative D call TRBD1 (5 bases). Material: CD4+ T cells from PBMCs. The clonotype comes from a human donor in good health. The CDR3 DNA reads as TGCAGTGCTAGGGTTGGGGGGGTGAGCAATCAGCCCCAGCATTTT. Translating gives CSARVGGVSNQPQHF.